These 18 T cell receptor beta chains were all obtained from the same sample, sequenced in a study of cytomegalovirus exposure and HLA in healthy donors. The PCR had 60 Vbeta and 13 Jbeta primers. This table comes from immunoSEQ multiplex PCR, and its TCRdb copy is limited to in-frame clones, with some not included. In total, the table holds tens of thousands of clones. The sequenced sample was PBMCs. Receptor source: a woman aged 30 to 39 in good health and CMV-seronegative.

The chain recombines TRBV19 with TRBJ2-2; D is undetermined. Germline values: CDR1 LNHDA, CDR2 SQIVND (reference sequence). V was cut by 7 bases and J by 0 bases, with 12 bases left in between. This CDR3 is 15 amino acids long. CDR3 in DNA: TGTGCCAGTACCGCCCGGTTCGCGAACACCGGGGAGCTGTTTTTT. Amino acid sequence: CASTARFANTGELFF.

V usage is TRBV15 and J usage is TRBJ2-2; a possible D gene is TRBD1 (6 bases). The CDR3 sequence is 15 residues long. CDR1 and CDR2 (germline): LNHNV, YYDKDF (reference sequence). The V end lost 5 bases, the J end lost 4 bases, and 14 bases lay between the germline ends. This CDR3 reads CATSPSRDTTGELFF. CDR3 sequence (DNA): TGTGCCACCAGCCCAAGCCGGGACACCACCGGGGAGCTGTTTTTT. Complete variable domain (other parts from reference TRBV15 and TRBJ2-2): DAMVIQNPRYQVTQFGKPVTLSCSQTLNHNVMYWYQQKSSQAPKLLFHYYDKDFNNEADTPDNFQSRRPNTSFCFLDIRSPGLGDTAMYLCATSPSRDTTGELFFGEGSRLTVL.

The chain joins TRBV5-4 to TRBJ2-3, with D possibly being TRBD2 (6 bases). This CDR3 has 13 amino acids. The germline V gene encodes CDR1 SGHNT and CDR2 YYREEE (reference sequence). V lost 4 bases and J 4 bases, leaving 10 bases between the germline ends. CDR3: CASSGAGPDTQYF. CDR3 bases: TGTGCCAGCAGCGGCGCGGGGCCAGATACGCAGTATTTT. The full variable domain, its missing parts supplied by reference TRBV5-4 and TRBJ2-3, is ETGVTQSPTHLIKTRGQQVTLRCSSQSGHNTVSWYQQALGQGPQFIFQYYREEENGRGNFPPRFSGLQFPNYSSELNVNALELDDSALYLCASSGAGPDTQYFGPGTRLTVL.

This rearrangement joins TRBV28 to TRBJ2-7, with TRBD2 identical over 7 bases. Germline V CDR1 and CDR2: MDHEN, SYDVKM. Trimming at V came to 6 bases and at J to 4 bases, leaving 9 bases not matched to a gene. CDR3 length: 14 amino acids. CDR3 coding DNA: TGTGCCAGCAGCCAAAGTGCCGGGAGGTACGAGCAGTACTTC. Its translation is CASSQSAGRYEQYF.

The V call is TRBV6-5, the J call TRBJ1-2, with D perhaps TRBD1 (6 bases). Germline assignment: CDR1 MNHEY and CDR2 SVGAGI. Deletions cut 5 bases from V and 5 bases from J, with 15 bases between. The CDR3 sequence is 14 residues long. Here the CDR3 DNA reads TGTGCCAGCAGTGAAGAGACAGGAAAATATGGCTACACCTTC. Encoded protein: CASSEETGKYGYTF.

The chain recombines TRBV7-9 with TRBJ2-1; 9 nucleotides match TRBD2. Germline V CDR1 and CDR2: SEHNR, FQNEAQ (reference sequence). The V and J ends lost 2 bases and 4 bases, in that order; junction bases with no gene match: 6. The CDR3 is 16 residues long. The CDR3 DNA is TGTGCCAGCAGCTTACAGGGCGCGGGGGGGTACAATGAGCAGTTCTTC. Translation: CASSLQGAGGYNEQFF.

The chain links TRBV5-8 to TRBJ1-3; 7 nucleotides line up with TRBD1. CDR1 SGHTS and CDR2 YDEGEE come from the germline V gene. V shed 5 bases and J 9 bases; nucleotides not matched to a gene: 14. The CDR3 runs to 15 residues. Here the CDR3 DNA reads TGTGCCAGCAGACCAGGGACAGTGGTCTCGGGCACCATATATTTT. It is translated as CASRPGTVVSGTIYF. Full variable domain (outside the CDR3, taken from reference TRBV5-8 and TRBJ1-3): EAGVTQSPTHLIKTRGQQATLRCSPISGHTSVYWYQQALGLGLQFLLWYDEGEERNRGNFPPRFSGRQFPNYSSELNVNALELEDSALYLCASRPGTVVSGTIYFGEGSWLTVV.

V usage is TRBV7-2 and J usage is TRBJ2-7, with D maybe TRBD2 (6 bases). In germline, CDR1 is SGHTA, CDR2 FQGNSA. This CDR3 is built from 15 residues. Trimming cost V 5 bases and J 2 bases, with 16 bases left between them. The CDR3 DNA sequence: TGTGCCAGCAGCCGCACCGGGACTGGTGCCTACGAGCAGTACTTC. Protein sequence: CASSRTGTGAYEQYF.

This sequence joins TRBV2 and TRBJ2-7; 12 bases fit TRBD1. The CDR3 has 14 residues. V shed 6 bases and J 6 bases; nucleotides not matched to a gene: 6. Germline V CDR1 and CDR2: SNHLY, FYNNEI. The CDR3 nucleotides are TGTGCCAGCAGCCGGGACAGGGGGCGCGGCGAGCAGTACTTC. As protein: CASSRDRGRGEQYF.

V is TRBV6-1 and J is TRBJ1-1, with D possibly TRBD1 on 5 matching bases. Germline V CDR1 and CDR2: MNHNS, SASEGT. V was shortened by 8 bases and J by 6 bases, with 22 bases between the two germline ends. The CDR3 covers 15 residues. The CDR3 loop is CASGAPREGTSEAFF. CDR3 DNA: TGTGCCAGCGGAGCCCCAAGGGAGGGGACGTCTGAAGCTTTCTTT.

This rearrangement joins TRBV19 to TRBJ1-5; 8 bases are shared with TRBD1. This CDR3 comprises 14 residues. The germline V gene has CDR1 LNHDA and CDR2 SQIVND (reference sequence). J was trimmed by 7 bases and V by 3 bases; bases with no gene match: 5. The CDR3 loop is CASSINRGAQPQHF. DNA of the CDR3: TGTGCCAGTAGTATTAACAGGGGGGCCCAGCCCCAGCATTTT.

The V gene is TRBV19, the J gene TRBJ1-6; tentatively, D is TRBD1 (5 bases). Looked up from germline, CDR1 is LNHDA and CDR2 is SQIVND (reference sequence). Trimming removed 3 bases at V and 14 bases at J, with 17 bases between. The CDR3 is 14 amino acids. The CDR3 spells CASSMDGGTATLHF. DNA for the CDR3: TGTGCCAGTAGTATGGATGGTGGGACTGCCACCCTCCACTTT.

V gene TRBV7-2 combines with J gene TRBJ1-2; D not resolved. The CDR3 spans 12 residues. Trimming stripped 4 bases from V and 8 bases from J, with 11 bases between. Per the germline V gene, CDR1 is SGHTA and CDR2 is FQGNSA. In nucleotides, the CDR3 is TGTGCCAGCAGCTCCTATACGTCCGGCTACACCTTC. It specifies CASSSYTSGYTF.

The rearrangement joins TRBV6-1 to TRBJ1-2; D remains ambiguous. This CDR3 spans 13 amino acids. V was shortened by 6 bases and J by 2 bases, with 10 bases between the two germline ends. Germline V CDR1 and CDR2: MNHNS, SASEGT. The CDR3 is CASSTNENYGYTF. The DNA for the CDR3 is TGTGCCAGCAGCACGAACGAGAACTATGGCTACACCTTC.

V and J are TRBV7-9 and TRBJ2-6; 7 bases agree with TRBD1. The CDR3 is made up of 16 amino acids. Germline V gene sequence: CDR1 SEHNR, CDR2 FQNEAQ (reference sequence). The V segment lost 5 bases and the J segment 2 bases; nucleotides outside the gene matches: 6. The CDR3: CASSPKTGAGANVLTF. CDR3 nucleotides: TGTGCCAGCAGCCCTAAAACAGGGGCTGGGGCCAACGTCCTGACTTTC.

The chain employs TRBV25-1 and TRBJ2-7; TRBD1 matches 9 bases. CDR3 length: 12 residues. The germline gives CDR1 MGHDK, CDR2 SYGVNS. With V trimmed by 8 bases and J by 6 bases, 5 bases remained unmatched. CDR3 sequence (DNA): TGTGCCAGCTTGGGACAGGGCGGCGAGCAGTACTTC. Translated: CASLGQGGEQYF.

J is TRBJ1-6 and V is TRBV19; 9 bases are a match to TRBD1. V was clipped by 5 bases and J by 7 bases; unmatched bases: 0. The CDR3 runs to 13 residues. CDR1 and CDR2 from the germline V gene are LNHDA and SQIVND (reference sequence). CDR3 nucleotide sequence: TGTGCCAGTAGTGGACAGGGGAATTCACCCCTCCACTTT. Protein product: CASSGQGNSPLHF.

This rearrangement joins TRBV11-2 to TRBJ1-1, with D possibly matching TRBD1 (5 bases). CDR3 length: 15 amino acids. CDR1 and CDR2 from the germline V gene are SGHAT and FQNNGV. The V and J ends lost 5 bases and 0 bases respectively, with 13 bases between them. CDR3 sequence (DNA): TGTGCCAGCAGCCCAAGACAGTCAATGAACACTGAAGCTTTCTTT. It translates to CASSPRQSMNTEAFF.